A selection of T cell receptor beta chains follows, all from one sample in a study of fetal regulatory T cell absence and autoimmunity. Assay: immunoSEQ multiplex PCR; the TCRdb copy retains only in-frame clones and omits some. The sample holds around 100,000 clones, less than 80% seen once. Sequencing was performed on pancreas tissue. The receptors come from a male donor with IPEX syndrome. The CDR3 runs from the conserved cysteine through the conserved F or W. The D gene is left open where the match is weak. Clone size, where shown, is once, few, many, or a class for clones that have expanded.

v_call: TRBV5-6; clone_size: -; j_call: TRBJ1-2; d_call: -; cdr3_nt: TGTGCCAGCAGCTTGGGACACTATGGCTACACCTTC; cdr3_aa: CASSLGHYGYTF
v_call: TRBV6-5; clone_size: few; j_call: TRBJ1-2; d_call: TRBD1; cdr3_nt: TGTGCCAGTGGACAGGCTCGCCATGGCTACACCTTC; cdr3_aa: CASGQARHGYTF
v_call: TRBV28; clone_size: -; j_call: TRBJ1-2; d_call: TRBD1; cdr3_nt: TGTGCCAGCAGTTTATTAGGGACAGGGAGGAGTGGAACCTATGGCTACACCTTC; cdr3_aa: CASSLLGTGRSGTYGYTF
v_call: TRBV15; clone_size: -; j_call: TRBJ1-1; d_call: -; cdr3_nt: TGTGCCACCAGCAGAGATGTGGGGACTGAAGCTTTCTTT; cdr3_aa: CATSRDVGTEAFF
v_call: TRBV6-5; clone_size: many; j_call: TRBJ2-5; d_call: TRBD2; cdr3_nt: TGTGCCAGCAGTTCCTTTGTAGCGGGAGGATCGGAGACCCAGTACTTC; cdr3_aa: CASSSFVAGGSETQYF
v_call: TRBV5-6; clone_size: once; j_call: TRBJ1-2; d_call: TRBD1; cdr3_nt: TGTGCCAGCAGCTCACCAGGGGGCCTGAGGTATGGCTACACCTTC; cdr3_aa: CASSSPGGLRYGYTF
v_call: TRBV19; clone_size: once; j_call: TRBJ1-1; d_call: TRBD1; cdr3_nt: TGTGCCAGTAGTCTCCGGGACAGGGGGTTCGCTTTCTTT; cdr3_aa: CASSLRDRGFAFF
v_call: TRBV6-5; clone_size: -; j_call: TRBJ1-2; d_call: TRBD1; cdr3_nt: TGTGCCAGCAGCCGCAACCCGGGACAGGGGGATGGCTACACCTTC; cdr3_aa: CASSRNPGQGDGYTF
v_call: TRBV1; clone_size: -; j_call: TRBJ2-3; d_call: -; cdr3_nt: TGCACCAGCAGCCAAGATGAGGAGCGGGGGGAGGTAACAGATACGCAGTATTTT; cdr3_aa: CTSSQDEERGEVTDTQYF
v_call: TRBV5-6; clone_size: -; j_call: TRBJ2-6; d_call: TRBD2; cdr3_nt: TGTGCCAGCAGCTCGCCGGGACTAGCCCTCTCTGGGGCCAACGTCCTGACTTTC; cdr3_aa: CASSSPGLALSGANVLTF